This record covers a single T cell receptor beta chain. This clonotype occurred many times. Its antigen remains unidentified. Nothing much larger sits one base from this clone, and base qualities are not available. This sample was included in a study of regulatory T cells in long-lasting Graves disease (dated by TCRdb to about 2021). About the full investigation: Antithyroid drugs had been taken for less than 3 months by newly diagnosed Graves' disease patients. Patients with persistent Graves' disease were compared with patients with newly diagnosed Graves' disease using TCR sequencing and RNA sequencing of peripheral blood. The study took place in China and was registered as a clinical trial. A total of some 33 samples were covered by TCR sequencing, comprising approximately 13 persistent and some 20 newly diagnosed Graves' disease patients.

The CDR3 sequence holds 13 residues, the cysteine and phenylalanine included. The kept DNA is CDR3 alone, 39 bases in frame from the first base. Trimming removed 6 bases from V and 2 bases from J, leaving 14 bases between the germline ends. CDR1 and CDR2 were assigned from the germline V gene (reference sequence) as DFQATT and SNEGSKA. What the research found in general, with its limitations: Patients with persistent disease shared more public clonotypes (fewer than 3,000) than newly diagnosed patients did (966). Peripheral blood alone was examined, since thyroid tissue, which constituted the primary lesion, could not be accessed. Preferential use of TRBV28, TRBJ1-2 and TRBJ2-5 was observed in persistent disease, whereas TRBV20-1 and TRBJ2-1 were favored in newly diagnosed disease. Compared with newly diagnosed patients, persistent Graves' disease patients had lower TCR Shannon entropy and fewer highly expanded clones, which suggests clonal expansion. The authors noted that the small sample size was a limitation that may lower accuracy. Sequencing and analysis were limited to the TCR beta chain.

To prepare the library, multiplex PCR was applied. These reads were obtained on an Illumina HiSeq 4000. CDR3 regions were amplified by Arm-PCR with iRepertoire HTBI primers to construct TCR beta libraries. Before sequencing, the PCR products went through gel purification. Per the original workflow: Gene usage analysis of CDR3 amino acid clonotypes used the 55 to 80 TRBV and about 15 TRBJ segments found across samples. COPE and FqMerger were used to merge the filtered high-quality paired reads into contigs. BLAST was used to align contigs to IMGT TRBV, TRBD and TRBJ reference genes, with CDR3 defined following IMGT. Any clonotype with a frequency above 0.1% was counted as a highly expanded clone. Shannon entropy served as the measure of repertoire diversity, while the Gini coefficient captured V-J evenness. A clonotype found in more than one individual was treated as public. The raw public data were reprocessed by TCRdb itself: fastp quality trimming at Q25, MiXCR clonotype calling, in-frame beta chains only. Rows matching on CDR3 protein sequence are summarized as one entry with the most common DNA and genes. These V and J calls originate from TCRdb's pipeline instead of the authors' own analysis. Across this sample there are 350,000 to 500,000 distinct CDR3 sequences, with roughly 17% seen only once. The ten largest clones represent less than 30% of the sample.

What this sample's time point label stands for: newly diagnosed GD, antithyroid drugs for less than 3 months. RNA was extracted from PBMCs in TRIzol for both TCR sequencing and RNA sequencing. The diagnosis of Graves' disease followed American Thyroid Association guidelines. Recruitment of patients was carried out at an endocrinology department in Xi'an, China. From each patient, approximately 9.9 milliliters of peripheral blood was collected into an EDTA anticoagulant tube. PBMCs were isolated by Ficoll Paque Plus density gradient separation without further T cell sorting. An Agilent 2100 Bioanalyzer and agarose gel were used to assess RNA quality, and a NanoDrop 2000 was used to measure RNA concentration. These data were likewise used in another study, on T cells in Graves' hyperthyroidism and ophthalmopathy. The second source states: A patient counted as having stable Graves' hyperthyroidism if no progression to ophthalmopathy occurred over 18 months of follow-up. Hyperthyroidism patients were newly diagnosed, had a disease duration of under 2 months, and were aged 18 to 65 years. Exclusion was applied to patients with uncontrolled infections, other autoimmune diseases, pregnancy or lactation. Diagnoses were based on clinical symptoms, serum thyroxine and TRAb, thyroid ultrasound and orbital computed tomography. A first-round RT-PCR of the TCR CDR3 used the HTBI primer set with the Qiagen OneStep RT-PCR kit. Most expanded thyroid clonotypes (frequency above 0.001) were also detected in blood, suggesting blood repertoires may reflect thyroid immune responses. In cross-validation, a model built on a 13 V-J signature told ophthalmopathy apart from stable hyperthyroidism with about 90% sensitivity and about 81% specificity, and in testing the same model reached 80%/75%. In validation, progression to ophthalmopathy was predicted by the model with 55% to 71% sensitivity and roughly 76% specificity, a median of roughly 6.4 months before onset. TCR V-J signatures able to tell the groups apart were searched for in a discovery cohort of 90 to 100 patients, of whom fewer than 45 had Graves' ophthalmopathy and some 60 had stable Graves' hyperthyroidism. An independent validation cohort of under 20 hyperthyroidism patients and over 15 patients who later progressed to ophthalmopathy tested prospective prediction of ophthalmopathy. The 75 to 100 discovery patients were divided at random into training and test sets in a 7:3 ratio. In addition, the study compared T-cell repertoires in thyroid tissue and in blood from roughly six Graves' hyperthyroidism patients. After sampling, hyperthyroidism patients received methimazole starting at 30 mg daily, and ophthalmopathy patients received high-dose intravenous methylprednisolone. The libraries were constructed in a second round of multiplex PCR and then size-selected and purified. The libraries were sequenced on an Illumina HiSeq2000 using paired-end 100 bp reads. Raw data were processed with SOAPnuke, discarding reads with adapters, uncalled bases, mean Phred below 15, or no exact constant-primer or identifier match. High-quality paired reads were merged with COPE v1.2.5, and unique nucleotide sequences were defined as clonotypes. MiTCR v1.1 was used to align clonotypes to the IMGT TRBV, TRBD and TRBJ reference segments. Only V-J combinations with frequency above 0.0001, covering roughly 99% of repertoires, were analysed. A TCS score was defined as the ratio of F50 (clonal expansion) to E x V (chaos), with BLOSUM62-based TCRdist applied between CDR3 peptides within each V-J. Welch's t-statistics and random forest reduced roughly 540 V-J features to around 14, which were used in a naive Bayes classifier (R e1071). Sample size was not statistically predetermined, and blinding of investigators to group allocation was not performed. The paper describes TCR Vbeta CDR3 sequencing of 135 peripheral blood samples, made up of about 41 ophthalmopathy patients, around 78 hyperthyroidism patients and some 17 progressor patients.

The sequences come from peripheral blood mononuclear cells (PBMCs), collected at new diagnosis, from a patient treated with antithyroid drugs. Rearrangement joined TRBV20-1 to TRBJ2-7; TRBD1 is a weak D gene call, 6 bases matching. The sequence derives from a young woman with Graves disease. Donor details come from another sample of the same person, matched by shared clones. The CDR3 region reads CSATDRRTYEQYF. In nucleotide form, the sequence is TGCAGTGCCACCGACAGGCGTACCTACGAGCAGTACTTC.